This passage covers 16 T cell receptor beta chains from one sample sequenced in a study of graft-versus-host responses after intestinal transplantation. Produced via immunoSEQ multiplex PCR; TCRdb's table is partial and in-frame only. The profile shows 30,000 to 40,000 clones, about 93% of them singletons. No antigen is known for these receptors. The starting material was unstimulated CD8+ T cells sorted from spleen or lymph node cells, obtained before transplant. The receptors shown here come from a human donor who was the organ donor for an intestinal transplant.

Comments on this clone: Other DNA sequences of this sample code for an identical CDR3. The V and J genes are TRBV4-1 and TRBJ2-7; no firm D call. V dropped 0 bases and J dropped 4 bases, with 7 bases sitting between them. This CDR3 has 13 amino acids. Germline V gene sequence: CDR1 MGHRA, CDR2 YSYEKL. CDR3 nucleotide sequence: TGCGCCAGCAGCCAAGAACCGTCATACGAGCAGTACTTC. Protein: CASSQEPSYEQYF.

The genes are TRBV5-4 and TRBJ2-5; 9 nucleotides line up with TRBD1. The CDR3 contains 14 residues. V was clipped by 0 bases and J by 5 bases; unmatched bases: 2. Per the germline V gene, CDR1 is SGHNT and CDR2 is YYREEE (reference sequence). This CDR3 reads CASSLDRGQETQYF. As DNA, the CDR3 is TGTGCCAGCAGCTTGGACAGGGGGCAGGAGACCCAGTACTTC.

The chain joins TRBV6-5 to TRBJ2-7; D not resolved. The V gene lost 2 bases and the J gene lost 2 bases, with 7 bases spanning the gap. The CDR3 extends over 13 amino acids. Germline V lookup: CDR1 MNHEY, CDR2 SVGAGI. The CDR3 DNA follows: TGTGCCAGCAGTTACGCCTACGCCTACGAGCAGTACTTC. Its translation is CASSYAYAYEQYF.

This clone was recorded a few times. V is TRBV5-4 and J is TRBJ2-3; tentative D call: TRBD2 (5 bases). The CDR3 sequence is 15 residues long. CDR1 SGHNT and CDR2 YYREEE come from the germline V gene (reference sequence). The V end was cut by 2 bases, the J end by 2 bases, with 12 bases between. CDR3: CASSFWTGNTDTQYF. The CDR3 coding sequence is TGTGCCAGCAGCTTCTGGACGGGGAACACAGATACGCAGTATTTT. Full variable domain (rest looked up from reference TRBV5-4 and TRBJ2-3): ETGVTQSPTHLIKTRGQQVTLRCSSQSGHNTVSWYQQALGQGPQFIFQYYREEENGRGNFPPRFSGLQFPNYSSELNVNALELDDSALYLCASSFWTGNTDTQYFGPGTRLTVL.

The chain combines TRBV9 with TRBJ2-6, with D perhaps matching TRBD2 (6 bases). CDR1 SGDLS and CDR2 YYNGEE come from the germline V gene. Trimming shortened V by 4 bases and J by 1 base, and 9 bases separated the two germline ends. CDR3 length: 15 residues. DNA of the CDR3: TGTGCCAGCAGCCCGGGGGAGTCTGGGGCCAACGTCCTGACTTTC. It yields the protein CASSPGESGANVLTF. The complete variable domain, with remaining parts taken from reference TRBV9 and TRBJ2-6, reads DSGVTQTPKHLITATGQRVTLRCSPRSGDLSVYWYQQSLDQGLQFLIQYYNGEERAKGNILERFSAQQFPDLHSELNLSSLELGDSALYFCASSPGESGANVLTFGAGSRLTVL.

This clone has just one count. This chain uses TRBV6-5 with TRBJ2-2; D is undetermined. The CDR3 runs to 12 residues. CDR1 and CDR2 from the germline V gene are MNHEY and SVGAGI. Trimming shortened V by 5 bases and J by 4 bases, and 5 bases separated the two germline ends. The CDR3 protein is CASSTSTGELFF. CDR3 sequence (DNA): TGTGCCAGCAGTACCTCCACCGGGGAGCTGTTTTTT.

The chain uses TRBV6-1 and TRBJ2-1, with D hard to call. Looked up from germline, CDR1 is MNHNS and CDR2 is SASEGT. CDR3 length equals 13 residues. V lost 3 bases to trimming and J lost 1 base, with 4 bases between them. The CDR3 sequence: CASSDVSYNEQFF. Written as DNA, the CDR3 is TGTGCCAGCAGTGATGTATCCTACAATGAGCAGTTCTTC.

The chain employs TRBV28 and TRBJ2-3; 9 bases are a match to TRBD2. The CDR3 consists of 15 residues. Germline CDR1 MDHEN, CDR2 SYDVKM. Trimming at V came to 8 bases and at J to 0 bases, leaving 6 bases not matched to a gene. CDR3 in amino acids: CASRTSASSTDTQYF. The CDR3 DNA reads TGTGCCAGCCGGACTAGCGCATCTAGCACAGATACGCAGTATTTT.

The CDR3 is CASSYSIQREQYEQYF. CDR3 bases: TGTGCCAGCAGTTACTCGATTCAGCGGGAGCAGTACGAGCAGTACTTC. The chain joins TRBV6-6 to TRBJ2-7, with TRBD2 matching over 8 bases. The CDR3 has 16 residues. With V trimmed by 0 bases and J by 4 bases, 8 bases remained unmatched. The germline CDR1 and CDR2 sequences are MNHNY and SVGAGI (reference sequence).

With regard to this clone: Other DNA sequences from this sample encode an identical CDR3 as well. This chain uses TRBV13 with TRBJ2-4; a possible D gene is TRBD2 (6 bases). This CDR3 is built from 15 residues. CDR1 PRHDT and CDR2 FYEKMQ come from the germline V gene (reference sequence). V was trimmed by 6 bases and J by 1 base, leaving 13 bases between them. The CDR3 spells CASSPEGRAKNIQYF. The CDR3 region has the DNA TGTGCCAGCAGTCCGGAGGGACGGGCCAAAAACATTCAGTACTTC.

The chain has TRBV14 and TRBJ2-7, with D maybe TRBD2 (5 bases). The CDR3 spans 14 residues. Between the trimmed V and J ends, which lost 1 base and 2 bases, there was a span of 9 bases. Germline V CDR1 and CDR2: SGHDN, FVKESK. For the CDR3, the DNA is TGTGCCAGCAGCCAAGCGGGATTTGCCTACGAGCAGTACTTC. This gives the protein CASSQAGFAYEQYF.

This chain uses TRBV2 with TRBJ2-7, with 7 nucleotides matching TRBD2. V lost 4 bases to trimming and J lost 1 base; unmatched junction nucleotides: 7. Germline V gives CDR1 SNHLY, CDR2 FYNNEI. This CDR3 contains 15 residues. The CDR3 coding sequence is TGTGCCAGCAGTGCGCTAGCGGAGCAGTCCTACGAGCAGTACTTC. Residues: CASSALAEQSYEQYF.

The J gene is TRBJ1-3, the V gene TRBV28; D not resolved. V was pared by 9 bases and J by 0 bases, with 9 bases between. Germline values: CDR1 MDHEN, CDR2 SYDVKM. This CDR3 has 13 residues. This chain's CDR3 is CASVQFSGNTIYF. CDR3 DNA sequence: TGTGCCAGTGTACAGTTCTCTGGAAACACCATATATTTT.

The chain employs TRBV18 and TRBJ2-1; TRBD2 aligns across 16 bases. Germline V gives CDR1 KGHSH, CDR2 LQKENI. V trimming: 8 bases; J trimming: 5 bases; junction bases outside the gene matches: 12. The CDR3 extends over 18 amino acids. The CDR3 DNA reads TGTGCCAGCACCGGGACTAGCGGGAGGGCCAGAAATGACAATGAGCAGTTCTTC. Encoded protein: CASTGTSGRARNDNEQFF.

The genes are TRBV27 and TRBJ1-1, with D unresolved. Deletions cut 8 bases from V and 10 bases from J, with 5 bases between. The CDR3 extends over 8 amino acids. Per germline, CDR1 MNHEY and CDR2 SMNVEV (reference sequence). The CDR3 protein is CASLGAFF. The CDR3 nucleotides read TGTGCCAGCCTAGGAGCTTTCTTT.

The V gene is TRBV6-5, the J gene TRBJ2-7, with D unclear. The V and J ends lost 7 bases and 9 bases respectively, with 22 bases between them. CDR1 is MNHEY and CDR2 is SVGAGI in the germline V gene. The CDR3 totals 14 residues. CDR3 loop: CASTTKRTARMQYF. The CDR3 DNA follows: TGTGCCAGCACGACGAAAAGGACGGCCAGGATGCAGTACTTC.